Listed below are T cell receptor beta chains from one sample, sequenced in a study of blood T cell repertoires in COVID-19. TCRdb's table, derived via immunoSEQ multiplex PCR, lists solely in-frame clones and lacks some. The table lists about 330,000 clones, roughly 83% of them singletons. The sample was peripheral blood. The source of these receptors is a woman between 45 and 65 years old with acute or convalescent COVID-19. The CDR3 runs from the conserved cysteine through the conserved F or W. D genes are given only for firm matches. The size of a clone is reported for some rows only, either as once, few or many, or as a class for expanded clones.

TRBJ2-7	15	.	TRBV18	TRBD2	TGTGCCAGCTCCCGTACTACTAGCGTTGGTTACGAGCAGTACTTC	CASSRTTSVGYEQYF
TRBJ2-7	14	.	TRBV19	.	TGTGCCAGTAGTAGGGGGGACAGCGAATACGAGCAGTACTTC	CASSRGDSEYEQYF
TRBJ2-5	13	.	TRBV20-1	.	TGCAGTGCTAGTGACGGGTTTCGTGAGACCCAGTACTTC	CSASDGFRETQYF
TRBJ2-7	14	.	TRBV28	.	TGTGCCAGCACAACCGCCGGGGGTCGGAACGAGCAGTACTTC	CASTTAGGRNEQYF
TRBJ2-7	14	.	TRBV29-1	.	TGCAGCGTGATCGCTTTCCAGGGGGGCCACGAGCAGTACTTC	CSVIAFQGGHEQYF
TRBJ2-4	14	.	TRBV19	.	TGTGCCAGTAGTATGCGGGGATTCAAAAACATTCAGTACTTC	CASSMRGFKNIQYF
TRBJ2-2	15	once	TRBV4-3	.	TGCGCCAGCAGCCCTTTCACCCAGGGAACCGGGGAGCTGTTTTTT	CASSPFTQGTGELFF
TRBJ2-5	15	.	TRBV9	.	TGTGCCAGCAGCGCCCCCATCGGGAGAAAAGAGACCCAGTACTTC	CASSAPIGRKETQYF
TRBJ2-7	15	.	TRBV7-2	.	TGTGCCAGCAGCTTGACCGGGAGGGGGCCCTACGAGCAGTACTTC	CASSLTGRGPYEQYF
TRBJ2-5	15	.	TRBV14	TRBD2	TGTGCCAGCAGCCAAGGACTAGCGGGAATGGAGACCCAGTACTTC	CASSQGLAGMETQYF
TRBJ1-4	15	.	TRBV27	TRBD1	TGTGCCAGCAGTTTATGGACAGGGCGGGGGGAAAAACTGTTTTTT	CASSLWTGRGEKLFF
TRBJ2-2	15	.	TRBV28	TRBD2	TGTGCCAGCAGGCCTAGCGGGAGGGTTAGCGGGGAGCTGTTTTTT	CASRPSGRVSGELFF
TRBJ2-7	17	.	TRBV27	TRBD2	TGTGCCAGCAGAAACCCCGGGACTAGCGGGAGTCTCTACGAGCAGTACTTC	CASRNPGTSGSLYEQYF
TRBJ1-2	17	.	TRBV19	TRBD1	TGTGCCAGTAGTAGTAGCCCGGCACAGGGGGCTTACTATGGCTACACCTTC	CASSSSPAQGAYYGYTF
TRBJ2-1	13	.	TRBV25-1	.	TGTGCCAGCAGTGAACACACCTACAATGAGCAGTTCTTC	CASSEHTYNEQFF
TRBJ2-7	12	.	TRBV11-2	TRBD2	TGTGCCAGCGAAGCGGGAGTGTACGAGCAGTACTTC	CASEAGVYEQYF
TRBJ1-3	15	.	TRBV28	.	TGTGCCAGCAGTCCTGGAGGGGCAAGAGGAAACACCATATATTTT	CASSPGGARGNTIYF
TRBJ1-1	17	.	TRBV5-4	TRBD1	TGTGCCAGCAGCTCCCGGACAGGGGGTAGGTCGGGGACTGAAGCTTTCTTT	CASSSRTGGRSGTEAFF
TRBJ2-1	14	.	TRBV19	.	TGTGCCAGTACCCTACGGGGCTCCTACAATGAGCAGTTCTTC	CASTLRGSYNEQFF
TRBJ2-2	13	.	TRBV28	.	TGTGCCAGCAGTCCCTACAACACCGGGGAGCTGTTTTTT	CASSPYNTGELFF
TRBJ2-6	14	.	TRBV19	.	TGTGCCAGTAGTAGAGGGTACGGGGCCAACGTCCTGACTTTC	CASSRGYGANVLTF
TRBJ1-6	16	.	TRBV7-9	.	TGTGCCAGCAGCCTAGGGCAAAGCTCCTATAATTCACCCCTCCACTTT	CASSLGQSSYNSPLHF
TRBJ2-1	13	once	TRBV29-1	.	TGCAGCGTTGAAGATCGGCGGAGCAATGAGCAGTTCTTC	CSVEDRRSNEQFF
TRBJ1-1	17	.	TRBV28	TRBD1	TGTGCCAGCAGCACCACCCGGGACAGGGGGCCTGGGACTGAAGCTTTCTTT	CASSTTRDRGPGTEAFF
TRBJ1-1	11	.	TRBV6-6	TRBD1	TGTGCCAGCAGGGGGGACAGGGAAGCTTTCTTT	CASRGDREAFF
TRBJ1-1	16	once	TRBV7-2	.	TGTGCCAGCAGCTCACAGACAAGAGTGGCGAACACTGAAGCTTTCTTT	CASSSQTRVANTEAFF
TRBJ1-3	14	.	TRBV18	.	TGTGCCAGCTCACCAGCCAGCTCTGGAAACACCATATATTTT	CASSPASSGNTIYF
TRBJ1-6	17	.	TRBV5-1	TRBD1	TGCGCCAGCAGCCCGGATAACAGGGGCCGAGTGGATTCACCCCTCCACTTT	CASSPDNRGRVDSPLHF
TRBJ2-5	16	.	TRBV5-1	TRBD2	TGCGCCAGCAGCCCCGGACTAGCGGGAGGCCAGGAGACCCAGTACTTC	CASSPGLAGGQETQYF
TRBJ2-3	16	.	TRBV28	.	TGTGCCAGCAGTTTATTAGGGGGAACTAGCACAGATACGCAGTATTTT	CASSLLGGTSTDTQYF
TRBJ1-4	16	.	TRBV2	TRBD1	TGTGCCAGCAGGGCGCCGGGACAGTACTTAAATGAAAAACTGTTTTTT	CASRAPGQYLNEKLFF
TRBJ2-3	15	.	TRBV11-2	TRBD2	TGTGCCAGCAGCACCACTAGCGACCGCACAGATACGCAGTATTTT	CASSTTSDRTDTQYF
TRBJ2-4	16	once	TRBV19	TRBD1	TGTGCCAGTAGTATAAGCTGGGGACAGGGGAGGGACATTCAGTACTTC	CASSISWGQGRDIQYF
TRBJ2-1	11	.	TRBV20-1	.	TGCAGTGCGAGCTCCTACAATGAGCAGTTCTTC	CSASSYNEQFF
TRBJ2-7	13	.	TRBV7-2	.	TGTGCCAGCAGCTCGACACGTACCTACGAGCAGTACTTC	CASSSTRTYEQYF
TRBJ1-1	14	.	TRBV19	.	TGTGCCAGTAGTATGACTTTAGGGGTCACTGAAGCTTTCTTT	CASSMTLGVTEAFF
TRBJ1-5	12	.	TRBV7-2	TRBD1	TGTGCCAGCAGCACACAGGGGCAGCCCCAGCATTTT	CASSTQGQPQHF
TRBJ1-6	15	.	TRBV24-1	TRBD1	TGTGCCACCAGTGATGCCGGGACAGCAAATTCACCCCTCCACTTT	CATSDAGTANSPLHF
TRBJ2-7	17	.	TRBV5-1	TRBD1	TGCGCCAGCAGCGACCTGCCAGACAGGGGGCTAAACTACGAGCAGTACTTC	CASSDLPDRGLNYEQYF
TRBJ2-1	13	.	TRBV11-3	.	TGTGCCAGCAGCTTAATCAAGGGGGATGAGCAGTTCTTC	CASSLIKGDEQFF
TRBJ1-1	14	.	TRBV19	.	TGTGCCAGTAGTCCGACGGGGGGCGTCACTGAAGCTTTCTTT	CASSPTGGVTEAFF
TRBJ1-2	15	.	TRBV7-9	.	TGTGCCAGCACCCAACTAACGGGTACCGGCTATGGCTACACCTTC	CASTQLTGTGYGYTF
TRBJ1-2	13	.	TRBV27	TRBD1	TGTGCCAGCAGTCCCGGGACAGGGAATGGCTACACCTTC	CASSPGTGNGYTF
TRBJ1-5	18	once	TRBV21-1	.	TGTGCCAGCAGCAAATCCCCCGACAGGATTCCTAGCAATCAGCCCCAGCATTTT	CASSKSPDRIPSNQPQHF
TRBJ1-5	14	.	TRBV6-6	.	TGTGCCAGCAGTTACCTACAGGGAGATCAGCCCCAGCATTTT	CASSYLQGDQPQHF
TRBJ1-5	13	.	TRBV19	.	TGTGCCAGTAGTATCAGAGAGGATCAGCCCCAGCATTTT	CASSIREDQPQHF
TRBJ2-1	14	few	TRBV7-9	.	TGTGCCAGCAGCCCTCCTAGTCGAGGGAATGAGCAGTTCTTC	CASSPPSRGNEQFF
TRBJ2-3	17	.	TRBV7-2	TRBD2	TGTGCCAGCAGCTTATACGGACTAGCGGGAGGGGGGGGTACGCAGTATTTT	CASSLYGLAGGGGTQYF
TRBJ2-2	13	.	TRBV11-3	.	TGTGCCAGCAGTATGGACCGGGACAGGGAGCTGTTTTTT	CASSMDRDRELFF
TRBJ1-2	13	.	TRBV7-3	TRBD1	TGTGCCAGCAGCTACACAGGGGCCTATGGCTACACCTTC	CASSYTGAYGYTF
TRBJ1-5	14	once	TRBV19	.	TGTGCCACCTCGAGCCGTAATAGCAATCAGCCCCAGCATTTT	CATSSRNSNQPQHF
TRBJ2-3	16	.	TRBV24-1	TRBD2	TGTGCCACCAGTGACCCTACTAGCGGGAGAACAGATACGCAGTATTTT	CATSDPTSGRTDTQYF
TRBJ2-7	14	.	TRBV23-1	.	TGCGCCAGCAGTCAATCGGGTAGGGGTCACGAGCAGTACTTC	CASSQSGRGHEQYF
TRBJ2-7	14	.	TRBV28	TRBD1	TGTGCCAGCAGTTACAGGGGTTTCCCTAGCGAGCAGTACTTC	CASSYRGFPSEQYF
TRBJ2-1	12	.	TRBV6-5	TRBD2	TGTGCCAGCAGTTTACTAGCGACTGAGCAGTTCTTC	CASSLLATEQFF
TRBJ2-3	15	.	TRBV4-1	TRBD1	TGCGCCAGCAGCCAAGAGACAGGGGGATGGGATACGCAGTATTTT	CASSQETGGWDTQYF